This TCR beta chain was documented in a study of cytomegalovirus exposure and HLA in healthy donors. Study in general: An early data release held tens of millions of unique TCRs from HLA-typed donors. General study findings and limits: Most of the TCR beta V segments (in an earlier analysis) were productive either about 90% or about 30% of the time. Later analysis associated a missense DCLRE1C variant with TCR beta V- and J-gene trimming.

As regards this clone: The antigen is undetermined.

V lost 0 bases to trimming and J lost 5 bases, with 6 bases between them. Germline-derived CDR1 and CDR2 are GTSNPN and SVGIG (reference sequence). The CDR3 has 12 residues. Both 60 Vbeta primers and 13 Jbeta primers went into the PCR. Sequencing was performed with immunoSEQ multiplex PCR; in TCRdb, only in-frame clones are kept and a portion is missing. The sample has around 40,000 clones; approximately 72% are singletons. This chain connects TRBV30 to TRBJ2-3; D might be TRBD1 (6 bases). This receptor was identified in a woman aged 25 to 45 in good health and CMV-seronegative. Sequenced: PBMCs. Written as DNA, the CDR3 is TGTGCCTGGAGTGTAGGGGGAGATACGCAGTATTTT. This translates into CAWSVGGDTQYF.